Listed below are T cell receptor beta chains from one sample, sequenced in a study of blood T cell repertoires in COVID-19. This table comes from immunoSEQ multiplex PCR, and its TCRdb copy is limited to in-frame clones, with some not included. The sample has 200,000 to 300,000 clones; approximately 86% are singletons. The material sequenced was peripheral blood. The receptors originated from a woman aged 25 to 39 who had recovered from COVID-19. The CDR3 runs from the conserved cysteine through the conserved F or W.

>TRBV7-3|TRBJ2-2
CASSLSGGPGELFF
>TRBV27|TRBJ2-1
CASSLRSTTSGGPYNEQFF
>TRBV2|TRBJ1-4
CASIGGLREKLFF
>TRBV2|TRBJ2-7
CASSVIGSRDYHEQYF
>TRBV6-2/TRBV6-3|TRBJ2-7
CASSRPVYEQYF
>TRBV5-1|TRBJ2-3
CASSSLPDITDTQYF
>TRBV2|TRBJ2-7
CASSGVEEQYF
>TRBV12-5|TRBJ2-1
CASGLISGGEQFF
>TRBV19|TRBJ2-5
CASSIVTGEETQYF
>TRBV7-2|TRBJ2-5
CASSLLGVAEETQYF